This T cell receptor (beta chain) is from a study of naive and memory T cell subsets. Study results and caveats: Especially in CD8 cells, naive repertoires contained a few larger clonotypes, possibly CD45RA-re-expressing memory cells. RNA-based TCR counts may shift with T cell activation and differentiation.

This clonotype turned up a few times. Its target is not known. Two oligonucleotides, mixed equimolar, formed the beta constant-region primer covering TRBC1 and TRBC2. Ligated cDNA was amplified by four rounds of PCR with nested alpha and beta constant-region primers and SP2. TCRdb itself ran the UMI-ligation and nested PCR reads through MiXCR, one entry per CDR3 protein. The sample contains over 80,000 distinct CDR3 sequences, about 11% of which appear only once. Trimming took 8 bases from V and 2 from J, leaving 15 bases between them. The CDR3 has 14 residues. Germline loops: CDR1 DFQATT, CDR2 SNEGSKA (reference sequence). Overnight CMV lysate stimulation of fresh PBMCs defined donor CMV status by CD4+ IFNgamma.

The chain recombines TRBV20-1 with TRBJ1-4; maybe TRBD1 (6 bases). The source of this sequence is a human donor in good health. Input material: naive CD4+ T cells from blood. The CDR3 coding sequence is TGCAGTCTTGATTATGGGGGCACTAATGAAAAACTGTTTTTT. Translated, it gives CSLDYGGTNEKLFF.